This TCR beta chain was recorded in a study of shared clonotypes between healthy human individuals. Study results and caveats: Roughly 5% of naive CD4 clonotypes were common to a few donors.

CDR3 length: 16 amino acids. CDR1 is WSHSY and CDR2 is SAAADI in the germline V gene. V lost 6 bases and J 2 bases, leaving 18 bases between the germline ends. With regard to this clone: What it recognizes is unknown.

TCRdb's copy holds only in-frame clones and misses some; the assay was immunoSEQ multiplex PCR. Of 950,000 to 1,100,000 clones in the sample, about 74% were seen once. The TCR comes from a man between 18 and 29 years old in good health. Sequencing was performed on memory CD4+ T cells sorted from blood. Documented subset: CD45RA-negative fraction. V and J are TRBV10-2 and TRBJ2-3, with D possibly called TRBD1 or TRBD2 (6 bases each). The CDR3 loop reads CASREDLRGATDTQYF. CDR3 nucleotide sequence: TGCGCCAGCAGGGAGGACCTTAGGGGGGCCACAGATACGCAGTATTTT.